This note documents a single T cell receptor (beta chain) sequence. V was trimmed by 7 bases and J by 9 bases, leaving 19 bases between them. The CDR3 totals 14 residues. The germline V gene has CDR1 MNHEY and CDR2 SVGAGI. The data stem from a study of shared T cell receptors in the human thymus. TCRdb's copy holds only in-frame clones and misses some; the assay was immunoSEQ multiplex PCR. The table includes 650,000 to 950,000 clones, approximately 85% detected once. The same data also contributed to another study, on human thymus T cells. As reported in that work: Within thymic and blood repertoires, V and J gene usage appeared to be biased.

This clonotype was obtained from a girl less than two years old with a congenital heart defect. The chain joins TRBV6-5 to TRBJ2-1; D ambiguous. Sequencing was performed on thymocytes. CDR3 nucleotides: TGTGCCAGCACCTCGAAGAGGCAGTGTCCTGAGCAGTTCTTC. Translation: CASTSKRQCPEQFF.